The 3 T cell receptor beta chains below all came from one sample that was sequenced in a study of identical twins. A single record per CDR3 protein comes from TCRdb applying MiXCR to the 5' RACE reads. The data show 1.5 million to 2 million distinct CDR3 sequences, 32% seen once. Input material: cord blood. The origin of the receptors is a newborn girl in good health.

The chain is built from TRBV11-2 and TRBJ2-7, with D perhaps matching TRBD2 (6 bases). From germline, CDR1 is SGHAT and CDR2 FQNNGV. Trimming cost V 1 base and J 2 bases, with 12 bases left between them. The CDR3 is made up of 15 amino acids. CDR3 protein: CASSLAFTSPYEQYF. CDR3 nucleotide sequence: TGTGCCAGCAGCTTAGCCTTTACTAGCCCCTACGAGCAGTACTTC.

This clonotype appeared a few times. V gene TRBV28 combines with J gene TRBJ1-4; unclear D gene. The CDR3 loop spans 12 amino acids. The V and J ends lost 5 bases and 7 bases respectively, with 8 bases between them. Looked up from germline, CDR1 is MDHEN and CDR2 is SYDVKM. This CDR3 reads CASSLGFEKLFF. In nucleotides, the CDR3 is TGTGCCAGCAGTCTGGGATTTGAAAAACTGTTTTTT.

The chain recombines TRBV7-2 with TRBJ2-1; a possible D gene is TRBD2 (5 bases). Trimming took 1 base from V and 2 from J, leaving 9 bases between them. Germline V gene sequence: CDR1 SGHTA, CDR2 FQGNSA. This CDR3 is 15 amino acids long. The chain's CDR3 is CASSLETSPYNEQFF. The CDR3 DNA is TGTGCCAGCAGCTTAGAAACTAGTCCCTACAATGAGCAGTTCTTC.